This paragraph covers one TCR beta chain sequence. Antigen specificity is unknown. Germline lookup yields CDR1 KGHSH and CDR2 LQKENI. V was clipped by 3 bases and J by 2 bases, with 17 bases between them. This CDR3 has 16 amino acids. These data come from a study of Tregs in tolerant kidney transplant recipients. The study's findings and limits: Donor-specific Treg expansion exceeded global Treg expansion in tolerant patients, suggesting antigen drive. Validation in larger populations is needed because few patients were studied.

FACS sorting followed a roughly 6-day coculture of CFSE-labeled recipient PBMCs with irradiated graft donor PBMCs. The protocol was immunoSEQ multiplex PCR, while the TCRdb copy is restricted to in-frame clones and leaves out a portion. The sample lists 7,000 to 9,000 clones; roughly 34% were seen once. This TCR was sampled from a human patient who received a combined kidney and bone marrow transplant. V is TRBV18 and J is TRBJ2-7; D is possibly TRBD2 (5 bases). The source was CD8+ T cells from blood cultured with allogeneic cells, collected before the transplant. CDR3 sequence: CASSPLDYQSTYEQYF. In nucleotides, the CDR3 is TGTGCCAGCTCACCCTTAGACTACCAATCCACCTACGAGCAGTACTTC.